This TCR beta chain was recorded in a study of OX40 agonist ivuxolimab in advanced cancers. General observations from the study: Those patients achieving a partial response at 0.1-3.0 mg/kg showed among the lowest clonal expansion.

Enrollment shut out patients with autoimmune disease history or systemic immunosuppression. Blood sampling was done at baseline, cycle 4 day 1, and cycle 7 day 1. Germline loops: CDR1 MDHEN, CDR2 SYDVKM. V gave up 6 bases and J gave up 2 bases; unmatched junction bases: 3. The CDR3 covers 16 residues. Repertoires were generated with immunoSEQ multiplex PCR, while TCRdb's copy carries only in-frame clones and drops some. The data show tens of thousands of clones, 85% to 95% seen once. This clone was seen just once. The target antigen is unknown. The TCR sequence derives from an adult with an advanced solid tumor such as melanoma, head and neck, liver or kidney cancer. The specimen comprised CD4+ or CD8+ T cells sorted from blood, sampled in a trial of the OX40 agonist ivuxolimab. This chain connects TRBV28 to TRBJ2-5; 16 bases agree with TRBD2. CDR3 nucleotide sequence: TGTGCCAGCAGCGCGGGACTAGCGGGAGGGCAAGAGACCCAGTACTTC. Its translation is CASSAGLAGGQETQYF.